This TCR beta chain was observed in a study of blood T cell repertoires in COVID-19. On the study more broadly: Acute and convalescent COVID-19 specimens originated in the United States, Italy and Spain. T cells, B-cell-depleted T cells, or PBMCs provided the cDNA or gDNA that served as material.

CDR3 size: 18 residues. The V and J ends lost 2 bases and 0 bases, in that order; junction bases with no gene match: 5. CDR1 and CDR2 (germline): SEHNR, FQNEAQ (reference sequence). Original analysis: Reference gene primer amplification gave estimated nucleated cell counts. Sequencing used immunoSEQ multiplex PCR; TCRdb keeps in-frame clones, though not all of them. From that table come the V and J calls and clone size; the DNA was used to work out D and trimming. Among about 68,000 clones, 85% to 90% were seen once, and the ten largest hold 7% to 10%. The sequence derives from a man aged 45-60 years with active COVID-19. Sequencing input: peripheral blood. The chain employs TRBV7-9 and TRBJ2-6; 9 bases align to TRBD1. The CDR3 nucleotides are TGTGCCAGCAGCTTAACAGGGGGCTATTCCTCTGGGGCCAACGTCCTGACTTTC. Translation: CASSLTGGYSSGANVLTF. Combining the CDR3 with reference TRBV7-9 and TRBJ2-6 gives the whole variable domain DTGVSQNPRHKITKRGQNVTFRCDPISEHNRLYWYRQTLGQGPEFLTYFQNEAQLEKSRLLSDRFSAERPKGSFSTLEIQRTEQGDSAMYLCASSLTGGYSSGANVLTFGAGSRLTVL.